The 18 T cell receptor beta chains below were found in one sample sequenced in a study of cytomegalovirus exposure and HLA in healthy donors. PCR amplification relied on 60 Vbeta primers (plus 13 Jbeta primers). TCRdb's table, derived via immunoSEQ multiplex PCR, lists solely in-frame clones and lacks some. The sample carries over 150,000 clones, 84% recorded once. The sequencing sample was made of PBMCs. The source of these receptors is a man aged 18 to 29 in good health and CMV-seronegative.

The chain recombines TRBV12-5 with TRBJ1-6; 10 bases map to TRBD1. This CDR3 is built from 15 residues. The V gene's germline CDR1 is LGHNT and CDR2 FRNRAP. The junction had 1 base not matched to a gene; V was cut back by 2 bases and J by 6 bases. The CDR3 bases are TGTGCTAGTGGTTTGCGGGACAGGGGTAATTCACCCCTCCACTTT. Its translation: CASGLRDRGNSPLHF.

The chain combines TRBV27 with TRBJ2-1; D is perhaps TRBD2 (6 bases). From germline, CDR1 is MNHEY and CDR2 SMNVEV (reference sequence). The CDR3 is 13 residues long. The V end was cut by 6 bases, the J end by 10 bases, with 16 bases between. The CDR3 sequence is CASSVGGSNEQFF. The DNA of the CDR3 is TGTGCCAGCAGCGTCGGGGGTTCGAACGAGCAGTTCTTC.

The rearrangement uses TRBV7-6 and TRBJ2-5; the match to TRBD2 covers 12 bases. The CDR3 extends over 16 amino acids. V lost 5 bases to trimming and J lost 4 bases; unmatched junction nucleotides: 8. Germline loops: CDR1 SGHVS, CDR2 FNYEAQ. In nucleotides, the CDR3 is TGTGCCAGCAGCCAGGGACTAGCGGGCCTAAGAGAGACCCAGTACTTC. It specifies CASSQGLAGLRETQYF.

This chain connects TRBV4-1 to TRBJ2-7, with 7 nucleotides matching TRBD2. CDR1 and CDR2 from the germline V gene are MGHRA and YSYEKL. This CDR3 is built from 14 residues. V lost 0 bases, J lost 4 bases, and 3 bases stayed unmatched. Here the CDR3 reads CASSQEGRGYEQYF. The CDR3 region has the DNA TGCGCCAGCAGCCAAGAGGGGCGGGGGTACGAGCAGTACTTC.

This clone was recorded a few times. The CDR3 DNA sequence: TGTGCCAGCAGTGACCGCAGGGGGCACACTGAAGCTTTCTTT. Protein sequence: CASSDRRGHTEAFF. The chain has TRBV6-5 and TRBJ1-1; 8 bases agree with TRBD1. The CDR3 spans 14 residues. After removal of 5 bases from V and 3 bases from J, the junction contained 5 bases not matched to a gene. Germline-derived CDR1 and CDR2 are MNHEY and SVGAGI.

This clone was recorded only once. The chain recombines TRBV27 with TRBJ2-5; D is unresolved. Germline CDR1 MNHEY, CDR2 SMNVEV (reference sequence). The length of the CDR3 is 16 residues. V lost 7 bases and J 2 bases, leaving 20 bases between the germline ends. CDR3 in amino acids: CASNPFPWSGQETQYF. CDR3 sequence (DNA): TGTGCCAGCAACCCCTTTCCGTGGAGTGGGCAAGAGACCCAGTACTTC.

The rearrangement links TRBV27 to TRBJ1-5, with 11 bases lining up with TRBD1. The V and J ends lost 6 bases and 7 bases, in that order; junction bases with no gene match: 5. Germline V gene sequence: CDR1 MNHEY, CDR2 SMNVEV (reference sequence). This CDR3 contains 14 residues. This chain's CDR3 is CASSQGQGGQPQHF. In nucleotides, the CDR3 is TGTGCCAGCAGCCAGGGACAGGGGGGACAGCCCCAGCATTTT.

This CDR3 reads CASSPTGERQPQHF. The CDR3 DNA sequence: TGTGCCAGCTCACCAACAGGGGAGCGTCAGCCCCAGCATTTT. The chain combines TRBV18 with TRBJ1-5, with 7 bases lining up with TRBD1. The junction had 4 bases not matched to a gene; V was cut back by 2 bases and J by 6 bases. Per the germline V gene, CDR1 is KGHSH and CDR2 is LQKENI. This CDR3 contains 14 residues. The whole variable domain, remainder taken from reference TRBV18 and TRBJ1-5, is NAGVMQNPRHLVRRRGQEARLRCSPMKGHSHVYWYRQLPEEGLKFMVYLQKENIIDESGMPKERFSAEFPKEGPSILRIQQVVRGDSAAYFCASSPTGERQPQHFGDGTRLSIL.

The chain uses TRBV4-1 and TRBJ1-1; D ambiguous. This CDR3 region has 13 residues. The ends were cut back, 0 bases at V and 7 bases at J, with 9 bases in the middle. Germline CDR1 MGHRA, CDR2 YSYEKL. CDR3 sequence (DNA): TGCGCCAGCAGCCAAGACGGGTTCCGTGAAGCTTTCTTT. The encoded protein is CASSQDGFREAFF.

V usage is TRBV7-9 and J usage is TRBJ1-1; possibly TRBD1 for D (6 bases). The V gene's germline CDR1 is SEHNR and CDR2 FQNEAQ (reference sequence). CDR3 size: 12 residues. Trimming left V 5 bases short and J 8 bases short, with 12 bases between. CDR3 amino acids: CASSADRIEAFF. CDR3 sequence (DNA): TGTGCCAGCAGCGCCGACAGGATAGAAGCTTTCTTT. Variable domain in full (rest from reference TRBV7-9 and TRBJ1-1): DTGVSQNPRHKITKRGQNVTFRCDPISEHNRLYWYRQTLGQGPEFLTYFQNEAQLEKSRLLSDRFSAERPKGSFSTLEIQRTEQGDSAMYLCASSADRIEAFFGQGTRLTVV.

The V gene is TRBV4-1, the J gene TRBJ1-1; D gene uncertain. The ends were cut back, 3 bases at V and 4 bases at J, with 12 bases in the middle. Germline CDR1 MGHRA, CDR2 YSYEKL. The CDR3 sequence is 14 residues long. CDR3 amino acids: CASSHPGMATEAFF. CDR3 coding DNA: TGCGCCAGCAGCCATCCGGGAATGGCCACTGAAGCTTTCTTT.

The chain carries TRBV6-5 and TRBJ1-6, with 7 bases lining up with TRBD1. V gave up 5 bases and J gave up 5 bases; unmatched junction bases: 0. The CDR3 is 13 amino acids. Germline V gives CDR1 MNHEY, CDR2 SVGAGI. The CDR3 is CASSDRDNSPLHF. The DNA of the CDR3 is TGTGCCAGCAGTGACAGGGATAATTCACCCCTCCACTTT.

The V and J genes are TRBV5-4 and TRBJ1-2; the D is unclear. This CDR3 is 13 amino acids long. CDR1 SGHNT and CDR2 YYREEE come from the germline V gene (reference sequence). V lost 1 base and J lost 4, with 8 bases in between. CDR3 coding DNA: TGTGCCAGCAGCTTGCTTGAGGGCTATGGCTACACCTTC. As protein: CASSLLEGYGYTF.

J is TRBJ1-5 and V is TRBV7-9, with D unresolved. CDR3 size: 13 residues. V was trimmed by 5 bases and J by 3 bases, leaving 8 bases between them. CDR1 and CDR2 from the germline V gene are SEHNR and FQNEAQ (reference sequence). CDR3 amino acids: CASSPGANQPQHF. The CDR3 DNA follows: TGTGCCAGCAGCCCAGGTGCCAATCAGCCCCAGCATTTT.

The genes are TRBV2 and TRBJ2-7; TRBD2 matches at 7 bases. Germline V CDR1 and CDR2: SNHLY, FYNNEI. Unmatched junction bases numbered 3, after V lost 1 base and J lost 3 bases. The CDR3 totals 14 residues. The CDR3 DNA reads TGTGCCAGCAGTGAAGGGGGGACTAACTACGAGCAGTACTTC. Protein product: CASSEGGTNYEQYF.

The genes are TRBV19 and TRBJ2-1; 8 bases agree with TRBD1. The V and J ends lost 10 bases and 10 bases, in that order; junction bases with no gene match: 12. There are 13 residues in the CDR3. Germline V lookup: CDR1 LNHDA, CDR2 SQIVND (reference sequence). For the CDR3, the DNA is TGTGCCACCGGGACAGGCGGTTGGGGGGAGCAGTTCTTC. It is translated as CATGTGGWGEQFF.

The chain uses TRBV15 and TRBJ2-1, with D possibly TRBD2 on 5 matching bases. Trimming removed 5 bases at V and 6 bases at J, with 26 bases between. Germline-derived CDR1 and CDR2 are LNHNV and YYDKDF (reference sequence). The CDR3 is 18 amino acids. CDR3 in DNA: TGTGCCACCAGCTCCCCTTTCAAAGGACTGAACCGGCGCAATGAGCAGTTCTTC. This codes for CATSSPFKGLNRRNEQFF. Variable domain in full (rest from reference TRBV15 and TRBJ2-1): DAMVIQNPRYQVTQFGKPVTLSCSQTLNHNVMYWYQQKSSQAPKLLFHYYDKDFNNEADTPDNFQSRRPNTSFCFLDIRSPGLGDTAMYLCATSSPFKGLNRRNEQFFGPGTRLTVL.

This chain links TRBV25-1 with TRBJ2-7; 7 nucleotides align to TRBD1. Germline CDR1 MGHDK, CDR2 SYGVNS. This CDR3 spans 13 amino acids. With V trimmed by 5 bases and J by 0 bases, 1 base remained unmatched. The CDR3 sequence is CASSRQGSYEQYF. In nucleotides, the CDR3 is TGTGCCAGCAGTCGACAGGGCTCCTACGAGCAGTACTTC.